Detailed here is one T cell receptor beta chain. This sample stems from a study of CD8+ T cells in alopecia areata. Study background: Patients remained on tofacitinib for 6 to 18 months and then went 6 months without it.

This CDR3 spans 17 amino acids. V was trimmed by 0 bases and J by 4 bases, leaving 15 bases between them. CDR1 and CDR2 (germline): MGHRA, YSYEKL. Once RNA had been extracted, it was reverse transcribed into cDNA to act as the sequencing template. This table comes from immunoSEQ multiplex PCR, and its TCRdb copy is limited to in-frame clones, with some not included. The sample gives approximately 12,000 clones, 60% of which show up once; around a fifth is in the top ten. Alopecia areata patients gave lesional scalp punch biopsies and peripheral blood samples. This receptor was identified in a human donor with alopecia areata. The V and J genes are TRBV4-1 and TRBJ2-2; possibly TRBD2 for D (5 bases). Sequences were obtained from skin. DNA for the CDR3: TGCGCCAGCAGCCAAGATCCCACGGCTAGCAGCACCGGGGAGCTGTTTTTT. Its translation is CASSQDPTASSTGELFF.